In its sample, the clone carrying this T cell receptor beta chain was seen a few times. Study processing details: Amplifying reference gene primers gave estimates of nucleated cell counts. Profiled with immunoSEQ multiplex PCR; TCRdb holds only in-frame clones, not every one. V, J and clone size were drawn from that table, and D and trimming were deduced from the DNA. The data show around 300,000 clones, roughly 89% seen once. Enrolled during active infection, Seattle patients were then followed longitudinally. The sample comes from a study of blood T cell repertoires in COVID-19. The wider study: Collection of acute and convalescent COVID-19 samples took place in the United States, Italy and Spain. Nucleic acid was either cDNA or gDNA, and it came from T cells, B-cell-depleted T cells, or PBMCs.

Germline CDR1 SGHNT, CDR2 YENEEA. The V end was cut by 4 bases, the J end by 7 bases, with 25 bases between. The CDR3 has 18 residues. The sequence was collected from a woman aged 40 to 55 with COVID-19, enrolled during active disease. The chain combines TRBV11-3 with TRBJ1-4; D is uncertain. The sequenced material came from peripheral blood. The CDR3, as DNA: TGTGCCAGCAGCTCGGTTACTTCGTGTGGCGGCTTGATTGAAAAACTGTTTTTT. Its protein is CASSSVTSCGGLIEKLFF.